Each of the 8 T cell receptor beta chains below was sequenced from the same sample in a study of CD8+ T cells in alopecia areata. Extracted from the samples, RNA was reverse transcribed into cDNA to serve as the sequencing template. Here immunoSEQ multiplex PCR was the method, and the copy in TCRdb shows in-frame clones only, minus some. The profile shows 100,000 to 150,000 clones, 45% to 60% of them singletons. Here the sequenced sample was CD4+ T cells sorted from blood, taken at week 0. The receptor source for this set is a human donor with alopecia areata.

This clone has more than one count but fewer than ten. This chain links TRBV2 with TRBJ2-7, with 11 positions matching TRBD2. In germline, CDR1 is SNHLY, CDR2 FYNNEI. Trimming took 6 bases from V and 6 from J; bases not matched to a gene: 10. This CDR3 comprises 15 residues. In DNA, the CDR3 is TGTGCCAGCAGCCTACGGGATAGCGGGAGGGGCGAGCAGTACTTC. It encodes CASSLRDSGRGEQYF.

CDR3 residues: CASNTGGGIGEQFF. CDR3 DNA: TGCGCCAGCAACACGGGCGGGGGCATCGGTGAGCAGTTCTTC. The V and J genes are TRBV5-1 and TRBJ2-1; TRBD2 might be the D (7 bases). The CDR3 spans 14 residues. V shed 6 bases and J shed 9 bases, with 19 bases lying between them. CDR1 and CDR2 from the germline V gene are SGHRS and YFSETQ.

V and J are TRBV7-2 and TRBJ2-5; perhaps TRBD2 as D (5 bases). V was cut by 3 bases and J by 1 base, with 9 bases left in between. Germline CDR1 reads SGHTA; CDR2 reads FQGNSA. The CDR3 is 14 amino acids. The CDR3 sequence is CASSFRGPQETQYF. The CDR3 DNA is TGTGCCAGCAGCTTTCGGGGTCCCCAAGAGACCCAGTACTTC.

This clone was seen a handful of times. The chain uses TRBV19 and TRBJ1-1; D may be TRBD1 (5 bases). This CDR3 spans 14 amino acids. In germline, CDR1 is LNHDA, CDR2 SQIVND (reference sequence). Trimming left V 7 bases short and J 3 bases short, with 15 bases between. The CDR3 loop is CASTAGAGYTEAFF. The CDR3 nucleotides read TGTGCCAGTACCGCCGGGGCCGGCTACACTGAAGCTTTCTTT.

This chain connects TRBV7-6 to TRBJ2-2; 7 bases line up with TRBD2. The CDR3 runs to 14 residues. The V and J ends lost 1 base and 6 bases, in that order; junction bases with no gene match: 2. Germline CDR1 and CDR2: SGHVS and FNYEAQ. The DNA of the CDR3 is TGTGCCAGCAGCTTAGTTGGGAGGGCCGGGGAGCTGTTTTTT. It is translated as CASSLVGRAGELFF.

This chain links TRBV6-5 with TRBJ2-1; maybe TRBD2 (5 bases). V shed 0 bases and J shed 8 bases, with 14 bases lying between them. Germline loops: CDR1 MNHEY, CDR2 SVGAGI. The CDR3 spans 15 residues. This chain's CDR3 is CASSYSTIPGYEQFF. The CDR3 DNA sequence: TGTGCCAGCAGTTACTCGACTATTCCAGGATATGAGCAGTTCTTC.

The chain has TRBV9 and TRBJ2-1, with TRBD2 identical over 10 bases. The germline gives CDR1 SGDLS, CDR2 YYNGEE. This CDR3 has 14 amino acids. Trimming at V came to 4 bases and at J to 7 bases, leaving 5 bases not matched to a gene. The DNA of the CDR3 is TGTGCCAGCAGCACCGGGACTAGCGAGAATGAGCAGTTCTTC. This encodes CASSTGTSENEQFF.

The J gene is TRBJ1-1, the V gene TRBV5-1; 7 positions match TRBD1. This CDR3 is built from 18 residues. Trimming took 3 bases from V and 1 from J; bases not matched to a gene: 15. Germline CDR1 reads SGHRS; CDR2 reads YFSETQ. The CDR3 nucleotides are TGCGCCAGCAGCTCCCACCTCTACCTGACAGGGACGAACACTGAAGCTTTCTTT. Protein product: CASSSHLYLTGTNTEAFF.